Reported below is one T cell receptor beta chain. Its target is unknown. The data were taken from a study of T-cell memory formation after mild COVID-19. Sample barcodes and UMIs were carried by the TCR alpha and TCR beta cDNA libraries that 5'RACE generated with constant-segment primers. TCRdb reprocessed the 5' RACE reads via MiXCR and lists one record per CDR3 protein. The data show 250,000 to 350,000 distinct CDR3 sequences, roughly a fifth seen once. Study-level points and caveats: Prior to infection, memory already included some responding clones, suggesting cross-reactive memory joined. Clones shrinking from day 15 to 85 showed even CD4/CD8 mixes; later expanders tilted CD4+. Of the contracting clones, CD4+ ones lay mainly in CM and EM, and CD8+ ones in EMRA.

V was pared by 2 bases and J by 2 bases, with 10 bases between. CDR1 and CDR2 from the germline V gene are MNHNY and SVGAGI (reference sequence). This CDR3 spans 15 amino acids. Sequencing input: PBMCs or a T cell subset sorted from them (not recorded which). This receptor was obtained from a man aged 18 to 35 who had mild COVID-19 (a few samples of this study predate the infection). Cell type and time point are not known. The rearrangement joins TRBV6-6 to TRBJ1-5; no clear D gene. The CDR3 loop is CASSYPREGNQPQHF. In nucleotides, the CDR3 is TGTGCCAGCAGTTACCCCCGGGAGGGCAATCAGCCCCAGCATTTT.